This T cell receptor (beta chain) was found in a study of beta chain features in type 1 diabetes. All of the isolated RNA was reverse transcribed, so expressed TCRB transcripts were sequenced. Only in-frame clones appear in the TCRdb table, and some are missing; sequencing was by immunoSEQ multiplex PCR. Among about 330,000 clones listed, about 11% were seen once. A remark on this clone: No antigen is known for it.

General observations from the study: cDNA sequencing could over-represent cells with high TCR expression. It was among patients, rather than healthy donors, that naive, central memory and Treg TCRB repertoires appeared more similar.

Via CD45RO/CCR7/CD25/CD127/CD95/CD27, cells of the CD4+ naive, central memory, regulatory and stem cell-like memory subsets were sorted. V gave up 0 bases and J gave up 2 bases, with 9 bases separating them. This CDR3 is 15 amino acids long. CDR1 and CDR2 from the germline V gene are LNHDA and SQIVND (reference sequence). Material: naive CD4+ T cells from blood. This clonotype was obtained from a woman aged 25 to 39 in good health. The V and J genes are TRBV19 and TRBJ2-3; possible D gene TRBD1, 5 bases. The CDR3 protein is CASSIEQDHTDTQYF. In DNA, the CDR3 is TGTGCCAGTAGTATAGAACAGGACCACACAGATACGCAGTATTTT.